The rows below give T cell receptor beta chains drawn from one sample of a study of patients and donors after allogeneic stem cell transplantation. TCRdb reanalysed the RT-PCR reads using MiXCR and keeps one entry per CDR3 protein. The sample shows approximately 170,000 distinct CDR3 sequences, 24% of them seen only once. The sequenced sample was blood, either unsorted or a sorted T cell fraction (not recorded which). Receptors originate from a human donor who was either an allogeneic HSCT recipient or a stem cell or donor lymphocyte infusion donor (not recorded which). It is not recorded whose cells these are; they may come from a transplant donor. The CDR3 runs from the conserved cysteine through the conserved F or W. Each record gives: J gene, CDR3 length, V gene, D gene, clone size, CDR3 protein, CDR3 DNA. A D gene is named only where the DNA matches it firmly. A clone size is listed for some rows: how often the clone was seen (once, few, many), or a class if it is expanded.

TRBJ2-3 | 16 | TRBV5-1 | TRBD1 | . | CASRRWQGETTDTQYF | TGCGCCAGCAGGAGGTGGCAGGGGGAAACCACAGATACGCAGTATTTT
TRBJ2-3 | 12 | TRBV5-1 | . | few | CASSSAGDTQYF | TGCGCCAGCAGTTCCGCCGGGGACACGCAGTATTTT
TRBJ2-7 | 12 | TRBV20-1 | . | . | CSGSPSSYEQYF | TGCAGTGGTTCGCCTAGCTCCTACGAGCAGTACTTC
TRBJ1-3 | 16 | TRBV7-9 | TRBD1 | . | CASSPRTGHSGNTIYF | TGTGCCAGCAGCCCTCGGACAGGCCACTCTGGAAACACCATATATTTT
TRBJ1-2 | 13 | TRBV18 | . | few | CASSPRVNYGYTF | TGTGCCAGCTCACCAAGAGTTAACTATGGCTACACCTTC
TRBJ2-2 | 14 | TRBV12-3/TRBV12-4 | . | . | CASSFLLNTGELFF | TGTGCCAGCAGTTTTCTCTTGAACACCGGGGAGCTGTTTTTT
TRBJ1-3 | 16 | TRBV4-1 | . | . | CASRNVGGADGNTIYF | TGCGCCAGCAGGAACGTCGGGGGGGCTGATGGAAACACCATATATTTT
TRBJ2-1 | 16 | TRBV19 | . | . | CASSGFRDTGYNEQFF | TGTGCCAGTAGTGGATTCCGGGACACCGGCTACAATGAGCAGTTCTTC
TRBJ2-2 | 14 | TRBV5-1 | . | few | CASSLQGHTGELFF | TGCGCCAGCAGCTTACAGGGTCACACCGGGGAGCTGTTTTTT
TRBJ2-7 | 14 | TRBV5-1 | TRBD2 | . | CASSSSGSTYEQYF | TGCGCCAGCAGCTCTAGCGGCTCTACCTACGAGCAGTACTTC
TRBJ2-7 | 14 | TRBV20-1 | TRBD1 | few | CSAGTGTVIYEQYF | TGCAGTGCTGGGACCGGGACAGTTATCTACGAGCAGTACTTC
TRBJ1-3 | 16 | TRBV12-3/TRBV12-4 | . | many | CASSPPTGSTGNTIYF | TGTGCCAGCAGTCCACCGACAGGATCCACCGGAAACACCATATATTTT
TRBJ1-1 | 12 | TRBV20-1 | . | . | CSAGQPETEAFF | TGCAGTGCTGGACAGCCGGAAACTGAAGCTTTCTTT
TRBJ1-1 | 12 | TRBV5-1 | . | many | CASSLVGGAGVF | TGCGCCAGCAGCTTGGTTGGGGGCGCGGGGGTCTTT
TRBJ1-5 | 13 | TRBV12-3/TRBV12-4 | . | . | CASSFSGAAPQHF | TGTGCCAGCAGTTTTTCTGGGGCGGCGCCCCAGCATTTT
TRBJ2-7 | 17 | TRBV5-1 | TRBD2 | . | CASSFGPGLAGPYEQYF | TGCGCCAGCAGCTTTGGGCCGGGACTAGCGGGGCCCTACGAGCAGTACTTC
TRBJ1-3 | 15 | TRBV29-1 | . | . | CSVEADSSPGNTIYF | TGCAGCGTTGAAGCCGACAGCTCGCCTGGAAACACCATATATTTT
TRBJ2-2 | 12 | TRBV30 | . | . | CAWSLNTGELFF | TGTGCCTGGAGTCTTAACACCGGGGAGCTGTTTTTT
TRBJ2-2 | 15 | TRBV7-9 | . | . | CASSLGAADAGELFF | TGTGCCAGCAGCTTAGGGGCGGCCGACGCCGGGGAGCTGTTTTTT
TRBJ1-2 | 13 | TRBV29-1 | . | . | CSVVTQLNYGYTF | TGCAGCGTAGTGACACAACTTAACTATGGCTACACCTTC
TRBJ1-2 | 13 | TRBV2 | . | few | CASSDPGLYGYTF | TGTGCCAGCAGTGATCCGGGGTTATATGGCTACACCTTC
TRBJ2-1 | 16 | TRBV20-1 | TRBD2 | few | CSASELAGVSYNEQFF | TGCAGTGCTAGCGAACTAGCGGGAGTCTCTTACAATGAGCAGTTCTTC
TRBJ1-2 | 15 | TRBV5-1 | . | few | CASSLDSVQEYGYTF | TGCGCCAGCAGCTTGGACAGCGTACAGGAGTATGGCTACACCTTC
TRBJ2-3 | 17 | TRBV2 | TRBD2 | few | CASSEWGAGDQPDTQYF | TGTGCCAGCAGTGAATGGGGAGCGGGAGATCAGCCAGATACGCAGTATTTT
TRBJ2-4 | 17 | TRBV12-3/TRBV12-4 | . | few | CASSRGLPFLAKNIQYF | TGTGCCAGCAGTCGGGGACTCCCGTTCTTGGCCAAAAACATTCAGTACTTC
TRBJ2-3 | 13 | TRBV5-5 | . | . | CASSYSVVGGQYF | TGTGCCAGCAGCTACTCGGTCGTCGGTGGGCAGTATTTT
TRBJ2-3 | 15 | TRBV10-3 | TRBD2 | . | CAISGLAGSTDTQYF | TGTGCCATCAGCGGACTAGCGGGGAGCACAGATACGCAGTATTTT
TRBJ1-5 | 13 | TRBV6-5 | . | . | CASSKGRFQPQHF | TGTGCCAGCAGTAAAGGCCGTTTCCAGCCCCAGCATTTT
TRBJ1-5 | 15 | TRBV3-2 | . | few | CASSPGIPKEAPQHF | TGTGCCAGCAGCCCCGGGATCCCCAAGGAGGCGCCCCAGCATTTT
TRBJ1-5 | 13 | TRBV12-3/TRBV12-4 | . | . | CASSGVRARPQHF | TGTGCCAGCAGTGGGGTCCGTGCAAGACCCCAGCATTTT
TRBJ2-3 | 13 | TRBV9 | TRBD1 | few | CASSVQGADTQYF | TGTGCCAGCAGCGTACAGGGGGCAGATACGCAGTATTTT
TRBJ2-1 | 14 | TRBV6-5 | TRBD1 | . | CASNRGSSYNEQFF | TGTGCCAGCAACAGGGGGAGCTCCTACAATGAGCAGTTCTTC
TRBJ1-3 | 17 | TRBV5-1 | . | few | CASSPGRVPRRGNTIYF | TGCGCCAGCAGCCCCGGAAGGGTCCCACGTCGGGGAAACACCATATATTTT
TRBJ2-7 | 15 | TRBV7-9 | TRBD1 | . | CASSLEGQGSSEQYF | TGTGCCAGCAGCTTAGAAGGACAGGGATCATCCGAGCAGTACTTC
TRBJ2-1 | 14 | TRBV30 | . | . | CAWTLESSYNEQFF | TGTGCCTGGACCCTGGAGAGCTCCTACAATGAGCAGTTCTTC
TRBJ2-5 | 14 | TRBV4-1 | . | . | CASSQGDFQEAQYF | TGCGCCAGCAGCCAGGGGGACTTCCAAGAGGCCCAGTACTTC
TRBJ2-7 | 12 | TRBV29-1 | . | . | CSALKESYEQYF | TGCAGCGCCCTAAAAGAATCCTACGAGCAGTACTTC
TRBJ2-3 | 14 | TRBV7-2 | TRBD2 | . | CAGKAGVSTDTQYF | TGTGCCGGAAAAGCGGGGGTGAGCACAGATACGCAGTATTTT
TRBJ1-4 | 14 | TRBV12-3/TRBV12-4 | . | many | CASSFSGLNEKLFF | TGTGCCAGCAGTTTTTCAGGGTTAAATGAAAAACTGTTTTTT
TRBJ2-7 | 17 | TRBV10-3 | TRBD2 | once | CAISGGLAGGHIYEQYF | TGTGCCATCAGTGGGGGACTAGCGGGAGGCCATATCTACGAGCAGTACTTC
TRBJ2-1 | 15 | TRBV12-3/TRBV12-4 | . | once | CASTLGPPGRNEQFF | TGTGCCAGCACCCTGGGACCCCCGGGGCGCAATGAGCAGTTCTTC
TRBJ1-1 | 15 | TRBV7-2 | TRBD1 | . | CASSLVTGGITEAFF | TGTGCCAGCAGCTTAGTTACAGGGGGCATCACTGAAGCTTTCTTT
TRBJ2-1 | 15 | TRBV27 | TRBD2 | . | CASSSRAGALNEQFF | TGTGCCAGCAGTTCCAGAGCGGGGGCCCTCAATGAGCAGTTCTTC
TRBJ2-2 | 15 | TRBV7-2 | . | . | CASSLYGAGTGELFF | TGTGCCAGCAGCTTATACGGCGCGGGGACCGGGGAGCTGTTTTTT
TRBJ2-1 | 17 | TRBV20-1 | . | few | CSARDRERGRSYNEQFF | TGCAGTGCTAGAGATCGGGAAAGGGGACGATCCTACAATGAGCAGTTCTTC
TRBJ1-4 | 17 | TRBV19 | . | . | CASSLGSGGTSNEKLFF | TGTGCCAGTAGTTTGGGGAGTGGGGGCACCTCGAATGAAAAACTGTTTTTT
TRBJ1-2 | 12 | TRBV10-3 | . | . | CAISESTHGYTF | TGTGCCATCAGTGAGTCCACTCATGGCTACACCTTC
TRBJ2-2 | 14 | TRBV11-3 | . | . | CASSFKGSPGELFF | TGTGCCAGCAGCTTCAAGGGGAGTCCCGGGGAGCTGTTTTTT
TRBJ1-4 | 10 | TRBV29-1 | . | many | CSVKHEKLFF | TGCAGCGTGAAACATGAAAAACTGTTTTTT
TRBJ2-3 | 16 | TRBV6-2/TRBV6-3 | TRBD2 | . | CASSYWVAGGPDTQYF | TGTGCCAGCAGTTACTGGGTGGCGGGGGGGCCGGATACGCAGTATTTT
TRBJ2-5 | 13 | TRBV3-1 | . | few | CASSQLLQETQYF | TGTGCCAGCAGCCAACTACTGCAAGAGACCCAGTACTTC
TRBJ2-7 | 14 | TRBV19 | TRBD2 | . | CASSIAPGGYEQYF | TGTGCCAGTAGTATAGCCCCGGGAGGGTACGAGCAGTACTTC
TRBJ2-7 | 15 | TRBV20-1 | TRBD2 | few | CSARDLASGVYEQYF | TGCAGTGCTAGAGATTTGGCTAGCGGGGTATACGAGCAGTACTTC
TRBJ2-1 | 12 | TRBV6-2/TRBV6-3 | . | few | CASVYPGNEQFF | TGTGCCAGCGTATACCCGGGGAATGAGCAGTTCTTC
TRBJ2-1 | 13 | TRBV20-1 | . | few | CSARRATYNEQFF | TGCAGTGCTAGGAGGGCAACCTACAATGAGCAGTTCTTC
TRBJ2-5 | 19 | TRBV11-3 | TRBD2 | . | CASSSQGGAGGSYKETQYF | TGTGCCAGCAGCTCCCAGGGGGGAGCGGGAGGATCTTACAAAGAGACCCAGTACTTC
TRBJ2-2 | 14 | TRBV5-5 | . | . | CASSIIRVPGELFF | TGTGCCAGCAGCATTATCAGGGTCCCCGGGGAGCTGTTTTTT
TRBJ2-1 | 13 | TRBV5-1 | TRBD2 | few | CASRLAGGNEQFF | TGCGCCAGCAGGTTAGCGGGAGGGAATGAGCAGTTCTTC
TRBJ1-2 | 15 | TRBV19 | . | . | CASSNGIGRQYGYTF | TGTGCCAGTAGCAACGGGATCGGCCGGCAATATGGCTACACCTTC